The entry below describes one T cell receptor beta chain. What it recognizes is unknown. Germline is not matched at one junction end, which may reflect a read error. Germline CDR1 is SGHRS and CDR2 is YFSETQ. The CDR3 length is 15 residues. With a J-beta primer mix and a sample-barcoded 5' primer, a second PCR ran roughly 6 to 12 cycles. CDR3-containing paired-end reads numbering at least 2.5 million came from each sample. Via MiXCR, TCRdb re-called the 5' RACE reads, giving one row per CDR3 protein. The table has about 1.7 million distinct CDR3 sequences, 25% to 30% seen once. This entry is derived from a study of blood T cells in healthy people across ages. Overall study findings and caveats: Diversity figures based on one million T cells were deemed too low.

Sequencing was carried out using blood. This TCR was recovered from a woman aged 25 to 45 in good health. The V call is TRBV5-1, the J call TRBJ1-1; 9 nucleotides align to TRBD1. This CDR3 is CAGSSQGARGTEAFF. The CDR3 nucleotides read TGCGCCGGCAGCTCACAGGGGGCAAGGGGCACTGAAGCTTTCTTT. The whole variable domain, filled in from reference TRBV5-1 and TRBJ1-1, reads KAGVTQTPRYLIKTRGQQVTLSCSPISGHRSVSWYQQTPGQGLQFLFEYFSETQRNKGNFPGRFSGRQFSNSRSEMNVSTLELGDSALYLCAGSSQGARGTEAFFGQGTRLTVV.